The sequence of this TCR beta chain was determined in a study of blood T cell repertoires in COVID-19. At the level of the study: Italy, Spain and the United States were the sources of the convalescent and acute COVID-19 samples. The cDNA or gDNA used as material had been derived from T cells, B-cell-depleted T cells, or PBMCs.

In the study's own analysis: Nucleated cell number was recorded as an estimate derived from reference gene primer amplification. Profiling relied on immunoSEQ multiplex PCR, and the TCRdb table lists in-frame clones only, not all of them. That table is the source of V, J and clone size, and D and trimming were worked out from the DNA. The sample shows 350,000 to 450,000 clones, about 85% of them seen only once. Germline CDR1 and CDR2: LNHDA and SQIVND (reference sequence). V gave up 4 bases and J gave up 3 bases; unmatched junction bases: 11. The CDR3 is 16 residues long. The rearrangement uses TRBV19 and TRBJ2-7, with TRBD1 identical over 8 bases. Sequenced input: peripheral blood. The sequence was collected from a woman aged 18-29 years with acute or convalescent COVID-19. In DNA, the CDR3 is TGTGCCAGTAGTACCCTGGCCCCGGGACAGGTCTACGAGCAGTACTTC. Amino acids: CASSTLAPGQVYEQYF.